The 21 T cell receptor beta chains below come from one sample, sequenced in a study of T cells in Graves' hyperthyroidism and ophthalmopathy (dated by TCRdb to between 2018 and 2020). Receptor libraries were prepared by multiplex PCR. Sequencing relied on an Illumina HiSeq 2000. The TCR beta CDR3 regions were amplified from RNA transcripts. The TCR CDR3 was subjected to a first round of RT-PCR using the HTBI primer set and the Qiagen OneStep RT-PCR kit. In TCRdb, the public reads were trimmed at Q25 with fastp and aligned with MiXCR, with productive beta chains retained. One record per CDR3 amino acid sequence lists the most common genes and DNA. The sample yields approximately 630,000 distinct CDR3 sequences; around 15% were counted once. The ten biggest clones cover around 3.9% of the sample. The specimen sequenced was blood. Every receptor here comes from a woman in her twenties or thirties with Graves' hyperthyroidism.

This clonotype was seen only a few times. J is TRBJ1-1 and V is TRBV7-8; the D gene is possibly TRBD1 (5 bases). The CDR3 consists of 15 residues. CDR1 and CDR2 (germline): SGHVS, FQNEAQ. Trimming removed 6 bases from V and 2 bases from J, with 16 bases in between. In DNA form, the CDR3 reads TGTGCCAGCAGACCCGGGACGGCGATTAACACTGAAGCTTTCTTT. Protein product: CASRPGTAINTEAFF.

There are a few counts of this clonotype. The germline gene is not matched at one end of the junction; a read error may be the cause. The chain employs TRBV28 and TRBJ1-5; no reliable D call. Looked up from germline, CDR1 is MDHEN and CDR2 is SYDVKM. The CDR3 has 14 amino acids. In DNA, the CDR3 is TGTGCCAGCATTTTAGGCCAAACCAATCAGCCCCAGCATTTT. It encodes CASILGQTNQPQHF.

V gene TRBV29-1 combines with J gene TRBJ2-5, with TRBD2 matching 10 bases. Losses at the gene ends were 3 bases for V and 5 bases for J; bases not matched to a gene: 6. The CDR3 length is 14 residues. Germline values: CDR1 SQVTM, CDR2 ANQGSEA. This chain's CDR3 is CSVDSGRAFETQYF. CDR3 bases: TGCAGCGTTGACAGCGGGAGGGCCTTTGAGACCCAGTACTTC.

In this sample, this clonotype turned up a few times. The rearrangement uses TRBV9 and TRBJ2-1, with 8 bases aligning to TRBD2. Losses at the gene ends were 4 bases for V and 8 bases for J; bases not matched to a gene: 5. The CDR3 is 13 amino acids. Germline CDR1 reads SGDLS; CDR2 reads YYNGEE. The CDR3: CASSRGLVDEQFF. The CDR3 DNA sequence: TGTGCCAGCAGCCGGGGACTAGTGGATGAGCAGTTCTTC.

This clonotype was observed many times. V is TRBV30 and J is TRBJ1-5; perhaps TRBD1 as D (6 bases). Germline V gene sequence: CDR1 GTSNPN, CDR2 SVGIG (reference sequence). This CDR3 is built from 13 residues. Between the trimmed V and J ends, which lost 3 bases and 7 bases, there was a span of 13 bases. CDR3 residues: CAWRDSYGQPQHF. CDR3 coding DNA: TGTGCCTGGAGGGACAGTTACGGGCAGCCCCAGCATTTT.

This clonotype was picked up many times. J is TRBJ2-7 and V is TRBV11-2, with 10 bases fitting TRBD2. This CDR3 region has 18 residues. Looked up from germline, CDR1 is SGHAT and CDR2 is FQNNGV. The J segment lost 2 bases and the V segment lost 2 bases, leaving 12 bases of the junction unmatched. Here the CDR3 DNA reads TGTGCCAGCAGCTTAAGAGCGGGAGGGTGGCTAGCCCCCTACGAGCAGTACTTC. This translates into CASSLRAGGWLAPYEQYF.

This clonotype has only a few counts. CDR3 amino acids: CASTTSTSGSYNEQFF. CDR3 sequence (DNA): TGTGCCAGCACCACATCAACTAGCGGGAGTTACAATGAGCAGTTCTTC. J is TRBJ2-1 and V is TRBV7-9, with 11 bases lining up with TRBD2. Germline assignment: CDR1 SEHNR and CDR2 FQNEAQ (reference sequence). This CDR3 region has 16 residues. V lost 7 bases to trimming and J lost 4 bases; unmatched junction nucleotides: 9.

This clonotype occurred many times. V gene TRBV13 combines with J gene TRBJ2-7, with 12 positions matching TRBD2. The CDR3 is made up of 15 amino acids. In germline, CDR1 is PRHDT, CDR2 FYEKMQ (reference sequence). Unmatched junction bases numbered 4, after V lost 5 bases and J lost 2 bases. The chain's CDR3 is CASSLRLAGAYEQYF. CDR3 sequence (DNA): TGTGCCAGCAGCCTCCGACTAGCGGGAGCCTACGAGCAGTACTTC.

This clonotype was seen a few times. Relative to the germline gene, one junction end is altered; a read error may explain this. The chain has TRBV18 and TRBJ2-3; D may match TRBD1 or TRBD2 (5 bases each). The CDR3 runs to 16 residues. Germline-derived CDR1 and CDR2 are KGHSH and LQKENI. The CDR3 loop is CASSPRTTASTDAQYF. CDR3 nucleotides: TGTGCCAGCTCACCTAGGACGACAGCTAGCACAGATGCGCAGTATTTT.

This clonotype has at least ten counts. This chain joins TRBV2 and TRBJ2-5; TRBD1 matches 7 bases. Germline CDR1 reads SNHLY; CDR2 reads FYNNEI. The CDR3 has 14 amino acids. V lost 8 bases, J lost 1 base, and 7 bases stayed unmatched. The CDR3 protein is CASRQGTAQETQYF. CDR3 in DNA: TGTGCCAGCCGGCAAGGGACAGCCCAAGAGACCCAGTACTTC.

This clonotype was seen many times. The rearrangement uses TRBV2 and TRBJ1-2; no clear D. The V end lost 6 bases, the J end lost 1 base, and 6 bases lay between the germline ends. CDR1 SNHLY and CDR2 FYNNEI come from the germline V gene. The CDR3 is 12 amino acids. The DNA for the CDR3 is TGTGCCAGCAGGACCGATAACTATGGCTACACCTTC. Protein product: CASRTDNYGYTF.

This clonotype has a count of ten or more. This chain uses TRBV5-1 with TRBJ2-7; 9 bases fit TRBD1. In germline, CDR1 is SGHRS, CDR2 YFSETQ. This CDR3 comprises 16 residues. Trimming at V came to 4 bases and at J to 6 bases, leaving 14 bases not matched to a gene. The CDR3 spells CASSPSTGGQRGEQYF. The CDR3 region has the DNA TGCGCCAGCAGCCCTTCAACAGGGGGCCAGAGAGGCGAGCAGTACTTC. Supplemented by reference TRBV5-1 and TRBJ2-7, the full variable domain reads KAGVTQTPRYLIKTRGQQVTLSCSPISGHRSVSWYQQTPGQGLQFLFEYFSETQRNKGNFPGRFSGRQFSNSRSEMNVSTLELGDSALYLCASSPSTGGQRGEQYFGPGTRLTVT.

This clonotype was found many times. The V call is TRBV13, the J call TRBJ1-1; tentatively, D is TRBD1 (5 bases). With 6 bases removed from V and 3 bases from J, the gap between germline ends came to 11 bases. The CDR3 totals 13 residues. Per the germline V gene, CDR1 is PRHDT and CDR2 is FYEKMQ (reference sequence). CDR3 in DNA: TGTGCCAGCAGGCCCGGGGCGGACACTGAAGCTTTCTTT. Translation gives CASRPGADTEAFF.

This clonotype was detected many times. The rearrangement links TRBV12-3 or TRBV12-4 to TRBJ2-2; possibly TRBD2 for D (5 bases). V shed 5 bases and J shed 7 bases, with 14 bases lying between them. The CDR3 consists of 14 residues. The CDR3 here is CASSPPPGVGELFF. CDR3 sequence (DNA): TGTGCCAGCAGTCCACCTCCCGGGGTCGGGGAGCTGTTTTTT.

This clonotype occurred a few times. The chain is built from TRBV19 and TRBJ1-5; D is uncertain. Trimming cost V 3 bases and J 5 bases, with 8 bases left between them. The CDR3 consists of 13 residues. Per the germline V gene, CDR1 is LNHDA and CDR2 is SQIVND (reference sequence). The CDR3 loop reads CASSMSGDQPQHF. DNA for the CDR3: TGTGCCAGTAGTATGTCCGGAGATCAGCCCCAGCATTTT.

This clonotype turned up a few times. The rearrangement uses TRBV10-3 and TRBJ2-1; 9 bases match TRBD1. J was trimmed by 7 bases and V by 11 bases; bases with no gene match: 9. The V gene's germline CDR1 is ENHRY and CDR2 SYGVKD. The CDR3 totals 13 residues. CDR3 sequence: CAVEGQGLNEQFF. Written as DNA, the CDR3 is TGTGCCGTCGAAGGACAGGGGTTAAATGAGCAGTTCTTC.

To note about this clonotype: One base away lies a much larger clone, so this may be a sequencing read error. The rearrangement links TRBV28 to TRBJ1-2, with 7 positions matching TRBD1. This CDR3 has 14 residues. Germline-derived CDR1 and CDR2 are MDHEN and SYDVKM. The CDR3 here is CVSSLVRGLYGYTF. The CDR3 nucleotides are TGTGTCAGCAGTTTAGTGAGGGGGCTCTATGGCTACACCTTC.

This clonotype was seen repeatedly, ten times or more. The chain couples TRBV7-2 to TRBJ2-7; D unclear. Between the trimmed V and J ends, which lost 1 base and 2 bases, there was a span of 9 bases. The germline CDR1 and CDR2 sequences are SGHTA and FQGNSA. CDR3 size: 14 residues. The CDR3 DNA reads TGTGCCAGCAGCTTAGTAGGCAGAACCTACGAGCAGTACTTC. This translates into CASSLVGRTYEQYF.

This clonotype was seen ten or more times. J is TRBJ2-5 and V is TRBV6-1; 8 nucleotides line up with TRBD2. CDR1 is MNHNS, CDR2 SASEGT, per germline. The J segment lost 4 bases and the V segment lost 5 bases, leaving 6 bases of the junction unmatched. The CDR3 totals 14 residues. CDR3 residues: CASSPPGGGETQYF. CDR3 nucleotides: TGTGCCAGCAGTCCTCCGGGGGGGGGAGAGACCCAGTACTTC.

This clonotype was found many times. The chain is built from TRBV20-1 and TRBJ2-5; 11 bases are a match to TRBD2. Germline V lookup: CDR1 DFQATT, CDR2 SNEGSKA (reference sequence). The CDR3 is made up of 15 amino acids. Losses at the gene ends were 5 bases for V and 4 bases for J; bases not matched to a gene: 9. The CDR3 DNA reads TGCAGTGCTGGAACTAGCGGGAGTTTCCCAGAGACCCAGTACTTC. Amino acids: CSAGTSGSFPETQYF.

The count of this clonotype is one. The chain is built from TRBV7-2 and TRBJ2-2; D is undetermined. V lost 5 bases and J 5 bases, leaving 9 bases between the germline ends. There are 13 residues in the CDR3. Germline V gene lookup returns CDR1 SGHTA and CDR2 FQGNSA. CDR3 sequence reads: CASSPISTGELFF. The CDR3, as DNA: TGTGCCAGCAGCCCCATTTCGACCGGGGAGCTGTTTTTT.